The clone carrying this TCR beta chain was recorded at least ten times. Its cognate antigen is unknown. The sample belongs to a study of glioma-infiltrating T cells. Study outcomes and limitations: Non-neoplastic patients had below-expected tissue-blood divergence, while all gliomas exceeded expectation. Tissue and blood shared very few CDR3 sequences.

The iRepertoire nested amplicon-rescue multiplex PCR amplified TCR alpha and beta CDR3s from RNA. Input was roughly 85-400 ng of tissue mRNA or PBMC total RNA. TCRdb re-analysed the multiplex PCR reads in MiXCR, keeping a single row per CDR3 protein. This sample has about 110,000 distinct CDR3 sequences; less than 30% occur once, and the top ten carry just under 35%. The sample consisted of glioma tissue, nonneoplastic brain tissue, or PBMCs (not recorded which). The TCR sequence derives from a human donor with low-grade glioma or glioblastoma, undergoing nonglioma brain surgery, or in good health (not recorded which).

CDR3 DNA sequence: TGCAGTGCTAGAGAGTCAAGCTACGAGCAGTACTTC. Encoded protein: CSARESSYEQYF. V usage is TRBV20-1 and J usage is TRBJ2-7, with no clear D. This CDR3 is 12 amino acids long. Trimming took off 0 bases at V and 3 bases at J, with 6 bases between the two ends. CDR1 is DFQATT, CDR2 SNEGSKA, per germline (reference sequence).